Here is one T cell receptor (beta chain) with its context. Antigen specificity is unknown. Despite likely unrecorded immune exposures, the donors were nominally healthy at the time of sampling. This record belongs to a study of cytomegalovirus exposure and HLA in healthy donors. Study-level results: Rarity characterized most TCR sequences, yet some public TCRs appeared in many donors. The study labeled fewer than 200 TCR beta chains cytomegalovirus-associated.

This CDR3 has 16 residues. Per the germline V gene, CDR1 is SGDLS and CDR2 is YYNGEE. V shed 4 bases and J 3 bases; nucleotides not matched to a gene: 9. The PCR was carried out with 60 Vbeta primers and 13 Jbeta primers. This table comes from immunoSEQ multiplex PCR, and its TCRdb copy is limited to in-frame clones, with some not included. This table has around 180,000 clones, 70% to 90% appearing once. This rearrangement joins TRBV9 to TRBJ2-3; 9 bases are a match to TRBD1. The sequence was obtained from a girl aged 5 to 17 in good health and CMV-seropositive. The source material was PBMCs. CDR3 DNA: TGTGCCAGCAGCTTCCAGGGACAGGGTCAGACAGATACGCAGTATTTT. Translation: CASSFQGQGQTDTQYF.